The 14 T cell receptor beta chains below all came from one sample that was sequenced in a study of blood T cell repertoires in COVID-19. TCRdb's copy holds only in-frame clones and misses some; the assay was immunoSEQ multiplex PCR. The table lists around 250,000 clones, approximately 83% of them singletons. The specimen was PBMCs or T cells enriched from blood (not recorded which). Receptors originate from a woman in her forties or fifties who had recovered from COVID-19.

V is TRBV15 and J is TRBJ1-2, with D perhaps TRBD1 (6 bases). The CDR3 covers 16 residues. The germline CDR1 and CDR2 sequences are LNHNV and YYDKDF (reference sequence). V lost 1 base to trimming and J lost 5 bases, with 17 bases between them. The DNA for the CDR3 is TGTGCCACCAGCAGAGGGACAGCCGTTGCGGGTTATGGCTACACCTTC. It translates to CATSRGTAVAGYGYTF.

CDR3 sequence: CASSLGTFSYEQYF. CDR3 DNA sequence: TGCGCCAGCAGCTTGGGGACATTCTCCTACGAGCAGTACTTC. The chain is built from TRBV5-1 and TRBJ2-7, with D perhaps TRBD1 (5 bases). The CDR3 runs 14 residues. Per the germline V gene, CDR1 is SGHRS and CDR2 is YFSETQ. V was shortened by 0 bases and J by 0 bases, with 7 bases between the two germline ends.

As to this clone: A much larger clone differs by one base, so this may be a read error. This same CDR3 is encoded by further DNA sequences in the sample. This chain links TRBV18 with TRBJ2-7, with D tentatively TRBD2 (6 bases). The CDR3 has 13 residues. The ends were cut back, 0 bases at V and 4 bases at J, with 7 bases in the middle. In germline, CDR1 is KGHSH, CDR2 LQKENI. In nucleotides, the CDR3 is TGTGCCAGCTCACCACCGGAGGGTTACGAGCAGTACTTC. It is translated as CASSPPEGYEQYF.

The count of this clone is one. The CDR3 loop is CASSRVRGSRGTGELFF. The CDR3 DNA is TGTGCCAGCAGCCGGGTTCGCGGGAGTCGGGGCACCGGGGAGCTGTTTTTT. V usage is TRBV13 and J usage is TRBJ2-2; 7 nucleotides align to TRBD2. The CDR3 has 17 residues. CDR1 is PRHDT and CDR2 is FYEKMQ in the germline V gene (reference sequence). Trimming removed 5 bases from V and 4 bases from J; junction bases left unmatched: 13. The entire variable domain, with the rest obtained from reference TRBV13 and TRBJ2-2, is as follows: AAGVIQSPRHLIKEKRETATLKCYPIPRHDTVYWYQQGPGQDPQFLISFYEKMQSDKGSIPDRFSAQQFSDYHSELNMSSLELGDSALYFCASSRVRGSRGTGELFFGEGSRLTVL.

The chain employs TRBV5-1 and TRBJ1-2, with TRBD1 matching over 7 bases. Germline CDR1 is SGHRS and CDR2 is YFSETQ. J was trimmed by 3 bases and V by 4 bases; bases with no gene match: 3. The CDR3 is made up of 13 amino acids. The CDR3 DNA reads TGCGCCAGCAGCCCGCAGGGGGACTATGGCTACACCTTC. Its translation is CASSPQGDYGYTF.

V is TRBV9 and J is TRBJ1-6; D unresolved. The CDR3 covers 14 residues. The V end lost 3 bases, the J end lost 7 bases, and 11 bases lay between the germline ends. The germline V gene encodes CDR1 SGDLS and CDR2 YYNGEE. For the CDR3, the DNA is TGTGCCAGCAGCGCTGAGATCTGGAATTCACCCCTCCACTTT. This sequence encodes CASSAEIWNSPLHF.

This chain connects TRBV28 to TRBJ1-5; D call uncertain. Germline CDR1 and CDR2: MDHEN and SYDVKM. This CDR3 contains 13 residues. Trimming removed 6 bases at V and 0 bases at J, with 6 bases between. The CDR3 is CASSEHSNQPQHF. The CDR3, as DNA: TGTGCCAGCAGCGAACATAGCAATCAGCCCCAGCATTTT.

In regard to this clone: At one boundary the junction diverges from the germline segment, which might be a read error. This chain uses TRBV27 with TRBJ1-1, with 8 bases identical to TRBD1. Germline values: CDR1 MNHEY, CDR2 SMNVEV (reference sequence). The CDR3 is made up of 15 amino acids. CDR3: CASSFGRQGNAEAFF. CDR3 in DNA: TGTGCCAGCAGTTTCGGTCGACAGGGGAACGCTGAAGCTTTCTTT.

V gene TRBV5-4 combines with J gene TRBJ2-7, with a possible D match to TRBD2 (7 bases). Per the germline V gene, CDR1 is SGHNT and CDR2 is YYREEE (reference sequence). The CDR3 sequence is 14 residues long. Trimming shortened V by 4 bases and J by 2 bases, and 13 bases separated the two germline ends. CDR3 nucleotides: TGTGCCAGCAGCGGGGGGGGCACAGCCTACGAGCAGTACTTC. Its translation: CASSGGGTAYEQYF.

The rearrangement links TRBV10-3 to TRBJ2-2; TRBD1 aligns across 8 bases. The CDR3 is 17 amino acids. Trimming removed 2 bases from V and 6 bases from J; junction bases left unmatched: 11. Germline V gene lookup returns CDR1 ENHRY and CDR2 SYGVKD. As DNA, the CDR3 is TGTGCCATCAGTGAGCCGACTTGGACAGGGTCTTCCGGGGAGCTGTTTTTT. Translated: CAISEPTWTGSSGELFF.

The J gene is TRBJ2-3, the V gene TRBV7-9, with a possible D match to TRBD2 (6 bases). The CDR3 covers 16 residues. CDR1 and CDR2 (germline): SEHNR, FQNEAQ (reference sequence). Trimming shortened V by 1 base and J by 0 bases, and 11 bases separated the two germline ends. In nucleotides, the CDR3 is TGTGCCAGCAGCTTAGGGGAGGCAGAAAGCACAGATACGCAGTATTTT. Translation: CASSLGEAESTDTQYF.

The V call is TRBV5-6, the J call TRBJ2-2; D is perhaps TRBD1 (5 bases). V lost 4 bases and J lost 1, with 11 bases in between. The CDR3 is 15 residues long. Looked up from germline, CDR1 is SGHDT and CDR2 is YYEEEE. In DNA, the CDR3 is TGTGCCAGCAGCCTATACGACAGGAACACCGGGGAGCTGTTTTTT. Its protein is CASSLYDRNTGELFF.

The V gene is TRBV10-3, the J gene TRBJ2-7; a possible D gene is TRBD2 (6 bases). Germline CDR1 reads ENHRY; CDR2 reads SYGVKD. The CDR3 runs 14 residues. Trimming took 5 bases from V and 2 from J, leaving 13 bases between them. The CDR3 nucleotides are TGTGCCATCAGTCGGGACTCCTCGGCCTACGAGCAGTACTTC. Its protein is CAISRDSSAYEQYF.

The chain is built from TRBV5-1 and TRBJ2-1; 8 bases fit TRBD2. The ends lost 1 base at V and 7 bases at J; junction bases unmatched: 7. In germline, CDR1 is SGHRS, CDR2 YFSETQ. The CDR3 contains 15 residues. The chain's CDR3 is CASSLTSGRENEQFF. CDR3 coding DNA: TGCGCCAGCAGCTTGACCAGCGGGAGAGAGAATGAGCAGTTCTTC.